The 4 T cell receptor beta chains listed next were all sequenced from one sample in a study of T cell responses to AZD1222 COVID-19 vaccine. The repertoire was sequenced with immunoSEQ multiplex PCR; TCRdb's copy has only in-frame clones and lacks some. The sample lists fewer than 150,000 clones; about nine tenths were seen once. Material: peripheral blood, obtained on day 0 of AZD1222 vaccination. The receptor source for this set is an adult in good health.

The rearrangement joins TRBV27 to TRBJ2-3; 7 bases line up with TRBD2. Germline V CDR1 and CDR2: MNHEY, SMNVEV (reference sequence). With 5 bases clipped from V and 1 base from J, the junction kept 6 bases outside the gene matches. The length of the CDR3 is 15 residues. For the CDR3, the DNA is TGTGCCAGCAGTCCTGGGGAGGGTGGCACAGATACGCAGTATTTT. It codes for CASSPGEGGTDTQYF.

The chain employs TRBV7-8 and TRBJ1-3; D is unclear. This CDR3 has 13 amino acids. Trimming stripped 6 bases from V and 2 bases from J, with 8 bases between. The V gene's germline CDR1 is SGHVS and CDR2 FQNEAQ. CDR3 in DNA: TGTGCCAGCAGTGGGTCCACTGGAAACACCATATATTTT. Amino acid sequence: CASSGSTGNTIYF.

The CDR3 here is CASGLGQGVNYGYTF. DNA for the CDR3: TGTGCTAGTGGCCTGGGACAGGGCGTTAACTATGGCTACACCTTC. The chain couples TRBV12-5 to TRBJ1-2; TRBD1 aligns across 9 bases. V trimming: 6 bases; J trimming: 1 base; junction bases outside the gene matches: 6. The CDR3 has 15 amino acids. Germline CDR1 LGHNT, CDR2 FRNRAP. Filled out from reference TRBV12-5 and TRBJ1-2, the complete variable domain reads DARVTQTPRHKVTEMGQEVTMRCQPILGHNTVFWYRQTMMQGLELLAYFRNRAPLDDSGMPKDRFSAEMPDATLATLKIQPSEPRDSAVYFCASGLGQGVNYGYTFGSGTRLTVV.

The V call is TRBV30, the J call TRBJ1-2, with D hard to call. V dropped 0 bases and J dropped 3 bases, with 5 bases sitting between them. The CDR3 totals 12 residues. Germline CDR1 GTSNPN, CDR2 SVGIG (reference sequence). The CDR3 region is CAWSVKDYGYTF. As DNA, the CDR3 is TGTGCCTGGAGTGTTAAGGACTATGGCTACACCTTC.